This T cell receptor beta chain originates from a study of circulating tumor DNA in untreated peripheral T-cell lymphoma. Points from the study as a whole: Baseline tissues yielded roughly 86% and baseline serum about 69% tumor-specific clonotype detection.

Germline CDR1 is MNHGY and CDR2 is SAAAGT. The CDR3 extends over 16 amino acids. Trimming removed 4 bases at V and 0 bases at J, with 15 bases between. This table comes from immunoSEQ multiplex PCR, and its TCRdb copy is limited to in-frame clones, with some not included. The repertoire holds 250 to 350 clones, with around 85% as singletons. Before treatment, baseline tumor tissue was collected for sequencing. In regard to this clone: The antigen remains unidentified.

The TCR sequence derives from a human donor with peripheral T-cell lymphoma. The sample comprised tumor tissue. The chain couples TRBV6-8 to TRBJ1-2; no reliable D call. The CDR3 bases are TGTGCCAGCAGTTTCGTTCCGGGCCCATCTAACTATGGCTACACCTTC. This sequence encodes CASSFVPGPSNYGYTF.